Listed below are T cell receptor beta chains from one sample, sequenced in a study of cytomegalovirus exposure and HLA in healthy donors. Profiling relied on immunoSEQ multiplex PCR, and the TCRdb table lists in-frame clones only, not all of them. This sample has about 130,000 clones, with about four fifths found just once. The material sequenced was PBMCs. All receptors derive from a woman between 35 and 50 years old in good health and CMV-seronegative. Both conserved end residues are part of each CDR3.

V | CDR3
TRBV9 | CASSVAVNTEAFF
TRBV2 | CASSPGQKGADTQYF
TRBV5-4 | CASSWTGGMNTEAFF
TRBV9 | CASSPTSGGRLYEQYF
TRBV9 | CASSVPKNLPSTDTQYF
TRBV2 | CASWTGLYGYTF
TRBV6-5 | CASSYGGVNTEAFF
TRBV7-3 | CASSLGAGSYEQYF
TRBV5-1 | CASSQAPNTEAFF
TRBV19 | CASSYRDTINQPQHF
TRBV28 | CASSLGAQWRNTEAFF
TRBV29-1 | CSVEAPFADTQYF
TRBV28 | CASSLNRRTDTQYF
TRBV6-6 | CASSYSEGINQPQHF
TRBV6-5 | CASSTPPQPQHF
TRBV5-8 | CASSLAGAYNPLHF
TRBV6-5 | CASSRGQGYTEAFF
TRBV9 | CASSVSDSYEQYF
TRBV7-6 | CASGGNQETQYF
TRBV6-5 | CASSYTGLAGGDEQFF
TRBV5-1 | CASSRGQATNEKLFF
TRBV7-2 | CASSSRGLAGAYEQYF
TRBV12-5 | CASGTQGGTEAFF
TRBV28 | CASMRTGNQPQHF
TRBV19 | CASSPRTGVRNQPQHF
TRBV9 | CASSGSGGKETQYF
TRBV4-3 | CASSQRTSGNYNEQFF
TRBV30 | CAWSADNHTEAFF
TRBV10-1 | CASRDRARESIYEQYF
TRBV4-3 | CASSQVQSRNTEAFF
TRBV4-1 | CASSQGLTGNYGQYF
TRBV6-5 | CASSYGGTGFGYTF
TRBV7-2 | CASSLDPSSGASGYTF
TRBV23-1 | CARRLAGVRNTGELFF
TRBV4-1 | CASSHRWGLGTDTQYF